This TCR beta chain was sequenced in a study of glioma-infiltrating T cells after dendritic cell vaccination. Study context: At biweekly intervals, patients got three intradermal dendritic cell vaccine injections. Study-level results: Patients with more pretreatment TILs had longer time to progression and survival.

CDR1 is GTSNPN and CDR2 is SVGIG in the germline V gene (reference sequence). V was shortened by 7 bases and J by 3 bases, with 13 bases between the two germline ends. CDR3 length: 13 residues. Concerning this clone: What it recognizes is unknown.

This table comes from immunoSEQ multiplex PCR, and its TCRdb copy is limited to in-frame clones, with some not included. The table records around 73,000 clones, over 75% of them present only once. This receptor was taken from a human donor with glioblastoma. Source: blood, taken before dendritic cell vaccination. The chain uses TRBV30 and TRBJ1-5, with D perhaps TRBD1 (5 bases). CDR3 sequence reads: CASTPGDNQPQHF. The CDR3 DNA reads as TGTGCCTCCACCCCGGGGGACAATCAGCCCCAGCATTTT. The full variable domain, its missing parts supplied by reference TRBV30 and TRBJ1-5, is SQTIHQWPATLVQPVGSPLSLECTVEGTSNPNLYWYRQAAGRGLQLLFYSVGIGQISSEVPQNLSASRPQDRQFILSSKKLLLSDSGFYLCASTPGDNQPQHFGDGTRLSIL.